This TCR beta chain was documented in a study of cytomegalovirus exposure and HLA in healthy donors. Use of 60 Vbeta and 13 Jbeta primers characterized the PCR. TCRdb's copy holds only in-frame clones and misses some; the assay was immunoSEQ multiplex PCR. The data contain 150,000 or so clones, roughly 85% of them singletons. The germline V and J ends were trimmed by 4 bases and 7 bases, with 20 bases remaining between them. The CDR3 consists of 16 residues. CDR1 MNHEY and CDR2 SMNVEV come from the germline V gene (reference sequence). The material sequenced was PBMCs. This clonotype originated in a man in his forties in good health and CMV-seropositive. The chain joins TRBV27 to TRBJ2-1, with a tentative D call TRBD2 (7 bases). The CDR3 coding sequence is TGTGCCAGCAGTTCCCCACAGGGCGGGAGTCATAATGAGCAGTTCTTC. This translates into CASSSPQGGSHNEQFF.